The subject of this entry is one TCR beta chain. In the study's own analysis: Estimation of nucleated cell counts relied on the amplification of reference gene primers. The protocol was immunoSEQ multiplex PCR, while the TCRdb copy is restricted to in-frame clones and leaves out a portion. V and J calls and clone size are those listed in that table; D and trimming were worked out from the DNA. In the table there are 100,000 to 150,000 clones, 88% of which are singletons. This sample was included in a study of blood T cell repertoires in COVID-19. As for the study in general: Samples representing acute and convalescent COVID-19 were sourced from the United States, Italy and Spain. Sample material is recorded as cDNA or gDNA derived from T cells, B-cell-depleted T cells, or PBMCs.

This receptor was taken from a human donor in a cohort sampled during active COVID-19. Sequencing used peripheral blood.

CDR3 DNA: TGTGCCAGCAGGCGACTAGCGGGAGCCCCGGGGGTAACCGGGGAGCTGTTTTTT. Translated: CASRRLAGAPGVTGELFF. The chain uses TRBV2 and TRBJ2-2; 12 bases agree with TRBD2. Germline trimming cut 6 bases from V and 5 bases from J; bases unmatched to any gene: 13. CDR3 length: 18 residues. Looked up from germline, CDR1 is SNHLY and CDR2 is FYNNEI.